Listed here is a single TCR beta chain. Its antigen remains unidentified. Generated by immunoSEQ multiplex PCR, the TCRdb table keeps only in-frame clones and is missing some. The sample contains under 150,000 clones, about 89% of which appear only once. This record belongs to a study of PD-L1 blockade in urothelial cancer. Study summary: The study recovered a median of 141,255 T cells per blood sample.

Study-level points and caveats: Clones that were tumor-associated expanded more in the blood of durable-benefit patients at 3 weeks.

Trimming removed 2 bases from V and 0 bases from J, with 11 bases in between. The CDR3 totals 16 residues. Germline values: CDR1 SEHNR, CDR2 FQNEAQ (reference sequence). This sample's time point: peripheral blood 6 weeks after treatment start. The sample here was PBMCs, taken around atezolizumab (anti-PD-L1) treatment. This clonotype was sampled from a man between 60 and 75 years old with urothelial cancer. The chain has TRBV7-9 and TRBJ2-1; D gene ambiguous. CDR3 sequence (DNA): TGTGCCAGCAGCTTAACCTTATCGAGCTCCTACAATGAGCAGTTCTTC. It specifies CASSLTLSSSYNEQFF.